This T cell receptor beta chain was observed in a study of CD8 T cells in ankylosing spondylitis. Overall study findings and caveats: Reportedly, matched ankylosing spondylitis synovial fluid was significantly enriched for disease-linked clones. Blood of patients with ankylosing spondylitis appeared to be characterized by a TCR beta motif of several highly homologous variants.

Concerning this clonotype: Its matching antigen is unknown.

The CDR3 is 14 residues long. CDR1 and CDR2 (germline): SGDLS, YYNGEE. Trimming shortened V by 3 bases and J by 3 bases, and 10 bases separated the two germline ends. Library preparation for TCR beta used quantitative 5'-RACE with molecular barcodes. MiXCR, run by TCRdb on the 5' RACE reads, gives a single entry per CDR3 protein. The sample has around 440,000 distinct CDR3 sequences, roughly 17% seen once. This TCR was recovered from a male donor with ankylosing spondylitis. The rearrangement joins TRBV9 to TRBJ2-1; the D gene is possibly TRBD1 (5 bases). Sequenced material: blood, either unsorted or a sorted T cell fraction (not recorded which). CDR3: CASSADKYYNEQFF. As DNA, the CDR3 is TGTGCCAGCAGCGCGGACAAGTACTACAATGAGCAGTTCTTC.